Below are 3 T cell receptor beta chains sequenced from a single sample in a study of PD-L1 blockade in urothelial cancer. TCRdb's copy holds only in-frame clones and misses some; the assay was immunoSEQ multiplex PCR. In the table there are fewer than 60,000 clones, about 85% of which are singletons. Time point given: pretreatment peripheral blood. The sequencing here drew on PBMCs, taken around atezolizumab (anti-PD-L1) treatment. These receptors all stem from a man in his sixties or seventies with urothelial cancer.

The V and J genes are TRBV5-5 and TRBJ2-2; 13 bases align to TRBD2. Per germline, CDR1 SGHKS and CDR2 YYEKEE (reference sequence). This CDR3 has 15 amino acids. V shed 5 bases, J shed 6 bases, and the junction held 4 bases outside the gene matches. The CDR3 is CASRNTSGRAGELFF. The DNA of the CDR3 is TGTGCCAGCAGGAATACTAGCGGGAGGGCCGGGGAGCTGTTTTTT.

This clone occurred once. The chain employs TRBV5-1 and TRBJ2-5, with a weak D call TRBD1 (5 bases). Germline V CDR1 and CDR2: SGHRS, YFSETQ. This CDR3 is built from 14 residues. Trimming pared 0 bases from V and 0 bases from J, leaving 6 bases between. The CDR3 DNA sequence: TGCGCCAGCAGCTTGGCGACAGACCAAGAGACCCAGTACTTC. Its translation is CASSLATDQETQYF.

The J gene is TRBJ2-7, the V gene TRBV11-3, with 8 bases that match TRBD2. This CDR3 has 16 amino acids. Germline values: CDR1 SGHNT, CDR2 YENEEA. V was pared by 5 bases and J by 3 bases, with 12 bases of the junction left unmatched. CDR3 region: CASSRGRGSGNYEQYF. The CDR3 nucleotides read TGTGCCAGCAGCCGGGGCCGGGGTAGCGGGAACTACGAGCAGTACTTC.